The T cell receptor beta chain described here comes from a study of high-grade serous ovarian cancer treatment subgroups. The tumor samples were collected prior to definitive surgery or chemotherapy. V shed 1 base, J shed 1 base, and the junction held 3 bases outside the gene matches. Germline CDR1 is SGHDN and CDR2 is FVKESK. The CDR3 sequence is 15 residues long. Some clones are missing from TCRdb's copy, which holds only in-frame ones; the method was immunoSEQ multiplex PCR. Of several thousand clones listed, about 66% are singletons. This chain uses TRBV14 with TRBJ2-7; 8 nucleotides match TRBD1. The clonotype was recovered from a human donor with high-grade serous ovarian cancer. The material sequenced was tumor tissue. The CDR3 sequence is CASSQAGTGSYEQYF. As DNA, the CDR3 is TGTGCCAGCAGCCAAGCCGGGACAGGATCCTACGAGCAGTACTTC. The whole variable domain, filled in from reference TRBV14 and TRBJ2-7, reads EAGVTQFPSHSVIEKGQTVTLRCDPISGHDNLYWYRRVMGKEIKFLLHFVKESKQDESGMPNNRFLAERTGGTYSTLKVQPAELEDSGVYFCASSQAGTGSYEQYFGPGTRLTVT.